This T cell receptor (beta chain) was captured by sequencing in a study of monozygotic twins with cystic fibrosis. Study as a whole: With roughly 16 PCR cycles, barcoded libraries came from about 3 micrograms of fragmented DNA. Whole-study findings and limits: No link emerged between shared CDR3 counts and age, concordance or severity. Unrelated CF individuals shared fewer identical clonotypes than monozygotic CF twins. Clonality was generally low (median about 0.0097), higher in the most severe patients.

This table comes from immunoSEQ multiplex PCR, and its TCRdb copy is limited to in-frame clones, with some not included. There are about 14,000 clones in the sample; around 83% occur only once, and more than 1% lies in the top ten. Germline V gene sequence: CDR1 SNHLY, CDR2 FYNNEI. The CDR3 runs 15 residues. The germline V and J ends were trimmed by 1 base and 5 bases, with 11 bases remaining between them. As for this clone: The antigen is unknown.

Sequences were obtained from blood. The genes are TRBV2 and TRBJ2-2; D uncertain. The source is a boy between 10 and 17 years old with cystic fibrosis. CDR3 DNA: TGTGCCAGCAGTGAAGTTGTGGGTTTAACCGGGGAGCTGTTTTTT. As protein: CASSEVVGLTGELFF.